The 26 T cell receptor beta chains below all came from one sample that was sequenced in a study of read filtering for tumor transcriptome and immune sequencing. The library was built from roughly 400 ng RNA with molecular barcoded adaptors for alpha/delta and beta/gamma chains. TCRdb reprocessed the reads via MiXCR and lists one record per CDR3 protein. The data hold 100,000 to 150,000 distinct CDR3 sequences, with approximately 13% observed a single time. The sequenced material came from a population of CD138-negative cells sorted from bone marrow. The receptors here all came from a donor older than 35 with multiple myeloma.

This clonotype was recorded many times. CDR3 region: CSASHGFNTEAFF. CDR3 DNA: TGCAGTGCTAGTCACGGCTTCAACACTGAAGCTTTCTTT. The V call is TRBV20-1, the J call TRBJ1-1; D call uncertain. With 3 bases removed from V and 2 bases from J, the gap between germline ends came to 10 bases. The CDR3 contains 13 residues. Germline V CDR1 and CDR2: DFQATT, SNEGSKA (reference sequence).

This clonotype was seen at least ten times. The chain has TRBV27 and TRBJ1-5; 7 bases are a match to TRBD1. From germline, CDR1 is MNHEY and CDR2 SMNVEV (reference sequence). This CDR3 spans 14 amino acids. Germline trimming cut 5 bases from V and 7 bases from J; bases unmatched to any gene: 8. CDR3 DNA sequence: TGTGCCAGCAGTCCAACCCCGGACAGGCAGCCCCAGCATTTT. It encodes CASSPTPDRQPQHF.

This clonotype was found many times. This chain links TRBV3-1 with TRBJ2-1, with TRBD2 matching 9 bases. This CDR3 region has 16 residues. Germline CDR1 and CDR2: LGHDT and YNNKEL (reference sequence). The V gene end was trimmed by 3 bases and the J gene end by 4 bases; junction bases not matched to a gene: 7. The CDR3 is CASSHGRGRGYNEQFF. DNA for the CDR3: TGTGCCAGCAGCCACGGTCGCGGGAGGGGATACAATGAGCAGTTCTTC.

This clonotype appeared many times. A junction boundary mismatches the germline segment, possibly from a read error. The CDR3, as DNA: TGTGCCAGCACCGAAACTAGCGGGAGGGGCTCCTACGAGCGGTACTTC. This gives the protein CASTETSGRGSYERYF. This rearrangement joins TRBV27 to TRBJ2-7; 13 positions match TRBD2. CDR1 is MNHEY, CDR2 SMNVEV, per germline (reference sequence). The CDR3 sequence is 16 residues long.

This clonotype was recorded a few times. The chain has TRBV4-1 and TRBJ2-1, with a weak D call TRBD1 (5 bases). The V gene's germline CDR1 is MGHRA and CDR2 YSYEKL. Between the trimmed V and J ends, which lost 5 bases and 6 bases, there was a span of 11 bases. CDR3 length: 13 residues. The CDR3 sequence is CASSRGSRNEQFF. CDR3 nucleotides: TGCGCCAGCAGCAGGGGTTCCCGCAATGAGCAGTTCTTC.

At least ten counts were recorded for this clonotype. This chain connects TRBV6-5 to TRBJ2-7; D unresolved. The V gene lost 6 bases and the J gene lost 7 bases, with 16 bases spanning the gap. The CDR3 sequence is 13 residues long. Germline V gives CDR1 MNHEY, CDR2 SVGAGI. DNA for the CDR3: TGTGCCAGCAGCCCCGACTGGAAAGGGGAGCAGTACTTC. Translation: CASSPDWKGEQYF.

This clonotype has ten or more counts. V and J are TRBV5-1 and TRBJ2-7, with 9 nucleotides matching TRBD1. V trimming: 3 bases; J trimming: 5 bases; junction bases outside the gene matches: 9. Germline CDR1 and CDR2: SGHRS and YFSETQ. CDR3 length: 15 residues. The CDR3 region has the DNA TGCGCCAGCAGCTCATCCGGGACAGGGCCTAACGAGCAGTACTTC. Encoded protein: CASSSSGTGPNEQYF.

Notes on this clonotype: Germline is not matched at one junction end, which may reflect a read error. The chain is built from TRBV9 and TRBJ2-1; D is perhaps TRBD2 (5 bases). Germline V gene data show CDR1 as SGDLS and CDR2 as YYNGEE. This CDR3 spans 14 amino acids. CDR3 DNA: TGTGCCAGCAACCCATCTAGCTCCAAAGATGAGCGGTTCTTC. Encoded protein: CASNPSSSKDERFF.

This clonotype was found many times. The V gene is TRBV7-8, the J gene TRBJ2-3; 11 positions agree with TRBD2. The ends lost 4 bases at V and 3 bases at J; junction bases unmatched: 6. The CDR3 loop spans 16 amino acids. Looked up from germline, CDR1 is SGHVS and CDR2 is FQNEAQ. In nucleotides, the CDR3 is TGTGCCAGCAGCTATAGCGGGAGGGCCGTGACAGATACGCAGTATTTT. Translated, it gives CASSYSGRAVTDTQYF.

The V gene is TRBV12-3 or TRBV12-4, the J gene TRBJ2-5, with 13 bases matching TRBD2. The CDR3 loop spans 15 amino acids. With 3 bases clipped from V and 5 bases from J, the junction kept 3 bases outside the gene matches. The CDR3 loop is CASSFGLAGAETQYF. The DNA for the CDR3 is TGTGCCAGCAGTTTCGGACTAGCGGGAGCTGAGACCCAGTACTTC.

This clonotype was observed many times. DNA for the CDR3: TGCAGTGCTAGAGATCTCGGCGTTGGATCCTACGAGCAGTACTTC. Encoded protein: CSARDLGVGSYEQYF. This sequence joins TRBV20-1 and TRBJ2-7; no clear D. Germline CDR1 reads DFQATT; CDR2 reads SNEGSKA (reference sequence). The CDR3 is 15 amino acids. Between the trimmed V and J ends, which lost 0 bases and 1 base, there was a span of 13 bases.

At least ten counts were recorded for this clonotype. The chain is built from TRBV15 and TRBJ1-1, with a weak D call TRBD1 (5 bases). V shed 9 bases and J shed 6 bases, with 11 bases lying between them. The germline CDR1 and CDR2 sequences are LNHNV and YYDKDF (reference sequence). CDR3 length: 11 amino acids. The CDR3 region has the DNA TGTGCCACAGCGAGGGGCGCTGAAGCTTTCTTT. Protein sequence: CATARGAEAFF.

Many counts were recorded for this clonotype. V gene TRBV5-1 combines with J gene TRBJ2-5, with D perhaps TRBD1 or TRBD2 (5 bases each). The CDR3 spans 12 residues. The V gene's germline CDR1 is SGHRS and CDR2 YFSETQ. The V end was cut by 5 bases, the J end by 11 bases, with 16 bases between. CDR3 nucleotide sequence: TGCGCCAGCAGGTCCGGGACGGCCTCGCAGTACTTC. Protein product: CASRSGTASQYF.

This clonotype was seen more than once but under ten times. Since the CDR3 does not end with the conserved phenylalanine or tryptophan, this likely comes from a read error. The V call is TRBV20-1, the J call TRBJ2-7; TRBD1 matches at 12 bases. The V segment lost 1 base and the J segment 4 bases; nucleotides outside the gene matches: 11. Germline-derived CDR1 and CDR2 are DFQATT and SNEGSKA (reference sequence). The CDR3 consists of 17 residues. The chain's CDR3 is CSARAEGQGAPPYEQYL. The CDR3 DNA reads TGCAGTGCTAGAGCCGAGGGACAGGGGGCACCCCCGTACGAGCAGTACCTC.

This clonotype showed up many times. V and J are TRBV7-2 and TRBJ2-1, with 8 bases matching TRBD2. The CDR3 length is 16 residues. The trim removed 3 bases at V and 0 bases at J, leaving 4 bases unmatched. Germline values: CDR1 SGHTA, CDR2 FQGNSA. The CDR3 nucleotides are TGTGCCAGCAGCTTTAGCGGGGCCCGCTCCTACAATGAGCAGTTCTTC. Amino acid sequence: CASSFSGARSYNEQFF.

The sample holds many counts of this clonotype. The chain employs TRBV12-3 or TRBV12-4 and TRBJ2-1; D not resolved. Trimming took off 8 bases at V and 5 bases at J, with 13 bases between the two ends. This CDR3 is built from 13 residues. In DNA form, the CDR3 reads TGTGCCAGCGCTACGGGTAGAGACAATGAGCAGTTCTTC. Protein product: CASATGRDNEQFF.

This clonotype was detected ten times or more. J is TRBJ2-3 and V is TRBV25-1; unclear D gene. CDR3 length equals 15 residues. Trimming cost V 6 bases and J 0 bases, with 13 bases left between them. Germline V lookup: CDR1 MGHDK, CDR2 SYGVNS. CDR3 sequence (DNA): TGTGCCAGCAGGAAGATGGCCTTTAGCACAGATACGCAGTATTTT. It is translated as CASRKMAFSTDTQYF. Based on the CDR3 plus reference TRBV25-1 and TRBJ2-3, the full variable domain is EADIYQTPRYLVIGTGKKITLECSQTMGHDKMYWYQQDPGMELHLIHYSYGVNSTEKGDLSSESTVSRIRTEHFPLTLESARPSHTSQYLCASRKMAFSTDTQYFGPGTRLTVL.

Concerning this clonotype: This clone may be a read error of a much larger clone one base away. This chain connects TRBV6-5 to TRBJ2-2, with 9 bases identical to TRBD1. The CDR3 has 16 residues. Germline V gene lookup returns CDR1 MNHEY and CDR2 SVGAGI. V lost 4 bases and J lost 5; bases outside the gene matches: 8. The CDR3 is CASSCTPDRGTGELFF. The CDR3 bases are TGTGCCAGCAGTTGCACCCCGGACAGGGGAACCGGGGAGCTGTTTTTT.

As to this clonotype: A much larger clone is a single base away; this may be a read error. The chain joins TRBV6-2 or TRBV6-3 to TRBJ1-1; 7 bases fit TRBD1. In germline, CDR1 is MNHEY, CDR2 SVGEGT. The CDR3 loop spans 14 amino acids. CDR3 sequence (DNA): TGTGCCAGCAGTGAGACAGGGCCGAACACTGAAGCTTACTTT. Its translation is CASSETGPNTEAYF.

This clonotype was detected ten times or more. The V and J genes are TRBV5-6 and TRBJ1-1; TRBD1 agrees at 10 bases. Germline-derived CDR1 and CDR2 are SGHDT and YYEEEE. The J segment lost 4 bases and the V segment lost 4 bases, leaving 13 bases of the junction unmatched. CDR3 length equals 17 residues. CDR3 bases: TGTGCCAGCAGCCCGCGAGGACAGGGGGTCTCGGTCACTGAAGCTTTCTTT. Protein sequence: CASSPRGQGVSVTEAFF.

In this sample, this clonotype turned up many times. The chain is built from TRBV11-2 and TRBJ2-3; TRBD2 matches 9 bases. Germline V gene lookup returns CDR1 SGHAT and CDR2 FQNNGV. The CDR3 loop spans 15 amino acids. V was clipped by 6 bases and J by 3 bases; unmatched bases: 7. For the CDR3, the DNA is TGTGCCAGCAGAGATCTAGCGGGGCTAACAGATACGCAGTATTTT. Its translation is CASRDLAGLTDTQYF. The full variable domain, its missing parts supplied by reference TRBV11-2 and TRBJ2-3, is EAGVAQSPRYKIIEKRQSVAFWCNPISGHATLYWYQQILGQGPKLLIQFQNNGVVDDSQLPKDRFSAERLKGVDSTLKIQPAKLEDSAVYLCASRDLAGLTDTQYFGPGTRLTVL.

With regard to this clonotype: A read error may explain this, as a much larger clone is one base away. The J gene is TRBJ2-3, the V gene TRBV7-2; no firm D call. Germline-derived CDR1 and CDR2 are SGHTA and FQGNSA. With 4 bases removed from V and 5 bases from J, the gap between germline ends came to 10 bases. This CDR3 has 13 residues. The CDR3 region has the DNA TGTGCCAGCAGCTCTCGGACCCGAGATACGCAGTATTTT. This translates into CASSSRTRDTQYF.

This clonotype was picked up many times. The chain combines TRBV6-5 with TRBJ2-2; possibly TRBD2 for D (5 bases). Germline V gene lookup returns CDR1 MNHEY and CDR2 SVGAGI. V was trimmed by 2 bases and J by 0 bases, leaving 10 bases between them. CDR3 length: 16 residues. CDR3 in DNA: TGTGCCAGCAGTTACGGGGTGGGAGCGAACACCGGGGAGCTGTTTTTT. Its protein product is CASSYGVGANTGELFF.

A note on this clonotype: This clone may be a read error of a much larger clone one base away. No conserved phenylalanine or tryptophan is present at the end of the CDR3, so a read error is the likely explanation. This chain uses TRBV7-9 with TRBJ2-5; 9 nucleotides align to TRBD1. This CDR3 is built from 15 residues. The ends lost 7 bases at V and 4 bases at J; junction bases unmatched: 10. Germline loops: CDR1 SEHNR, CDR2 FQNEAQ (reference sequence). CDR3 residues: CASIPDRGRGETQYL. CDR3 nucleotides: TGTGCCAGCATCCCGGACAGGGGACGGGGAGAGACCCAGTACCTC.

This clonotype has a count of ten or more. The chain links TRBV5-1 to TRBJ2-7; 9 bases are a match to TRBD2. CDR1 and CDR2 from the germline V gene are SGHRS and YFSETQ. The CDR3 totals 18 residues. V shed 0 bases and J 0 bases; nucleotides not matched to a gene: 10. As DNA, the CDR3 is TGCGCCAGCAGCTTGGGGGCTAGCGGGGAACACTACTCCTACGAGCAGTACTTC. This codes for CASSLGASGEHYSYEQYF.

A note on this clonotype: A read error is possible here, since a much larger clone lies one base away. The CDR3 nucleotides read TGTGTCAGCAGCTTAGATTCGGGAGGGTACGAGCAGTACTTC. Its translation: CVSSLDSGGYEQYF. This sequence joins TRBV7-8 and TRBJ2-7; 8 bases fit TRBD2. The CDR3 runs 14 residues. The germline V gene encodes CDR1 SGHVS and CDR2 FQNEAQ.